Below are 23 T cell receptor beta chains sequenced from a single sample in a study of CXCR3-negative and CXCR3-positive naive CD8 T cells. The TRB libraries of cDNA were built by UMI-labeled 5' RACE. TCRdb reprocessed the 5' RACE reads, keeping one entry per CDR3 protein, no DNA. Recorded here are over 20,000 distinct CDR3 sequences; the top ten clones represent roughly 20%. The specimen sequenced was memory CD8+ T cells from blood. Every receptor here comes from a human donor in good health. Some clones in this sample may be carry-over from other donors' samples.

The chain combines TRBV7-9 with TRBJ1-1; without DNA, the TCRdb call of TRBD1 cannot be checked. CDR3 length equals 13 residues. CDR1 and CDR2 (germline): SEHNR, FQNEAQ (reference sequence). The CDR3 region is CASTFTGGTEAFF.

The rearrangement joins TRBV5-1 to TRBJ2-2; the TRBD1 assignment by TCRdb is unverifiable without DNA. CDR1 and CDR2 (germline): SGHRS, YFSETQ. The CDR3 extends over 13 amino acids. The chain's CDR3 is CASGTPLGGELFF. Variable domain in full (rest from reference TRBV5-1 and TRBJ2-2): KAGVTQTPRYLIKTRGQQVTLSCSPISGHRSVSWYQQTPGQGLQFLFEYFSETQRNKGNFPGRFSGRQFSNSRSEMNVSTLELGDSALYLCASGTPLGGELFFGEGSRLTVL.

This sequence joins TRBV5-4 and TRBJ1-2; TCRdb gives TRBD1 as the D gene, but with no DNA this cannot be confirmed. This CDR3 region has 17 residues. CDR1 is SGHNT and CDR2 is YYREEE in the germline V gene (reference sequence). This chain's CDR3 is CASSLEQGMFDSYGYTF.

The chain employs TRBV14 and TRBJ1-2; the TCRdb D gene call, TRBD1, has no DNA to confirm it. Germline CDR1 SGHDN, CDR2 FVKESK. The CDR3 spans 14 residues. The CDR3 sequence: CASSQVGDNYGYTF.

This chain joins TRBV5-5 and TRBJ2-7. CDR1 and CDR2 from the germline V gene are SGHKS and YYEKEE (reference sequence). CDR3 size: 12 residues. The CDR3 sequence is CASSFSGDEQYF.

The chain links TRBV6-4 to TRBJ2-7; no DNA is available, so the TRBD1 call from TCRdb remains unchecked. The germline V gene has CDR1 MRHNA and CDR2 SNTAGT. There are 15 residues in the CDR3. CDR3 residues: CASSERAGEAYEQYF.

V gene TRBV7-9 combines with J gene TRBJ2-7. This CDR3 region has 12 residues. Germline V gene lookup returns CDR1 SEHNR and CDR2 FQNEAQ (reference sequence). The CDR3 loop is CASTPDSYEQYF. The full variable domain, in which reference TRBV7-9 and TRBJ2-7 provide the parts outside the CDR3, is DTGVSQNPRHKITKRGQNVTFRCDPISEHNRLYWYRQTLGQGPEFLTYFQNEAQLEKSRLLSDRFSAERPKGSFSTLEIQRTEQGDSAMYLCASTPDSYEQYFGPGTRLTVT.

The chain links TRBV6-4 to TRBJ2-3; the D call from TCRdb, TRBD2, cannot be confirmed without DNA. The germline gives CDR1 MRHNA, CDR2 SNTAGT. This CDR3 has 16 residues. The CDR3 loop is CASSDGTSLSTDTQYF.

This chain links TRBV12-3 or TRBV12-4 with TRBJ2-1; TCRdb indicates TRBD2, and absent DNA this call remains unverified. CDR3 size: 14 residues. CDR3 sequence: CASTYGLAGDEQFF.

The rearrangement links TRBV29-1 to TRBJ2-6. Germline V CDR1 and CDR2: SQVTM, ANQGSEA. This CDR3 region has 13 residues. The CDR3: CSVLGSGANVLTF. The variable domain in full, completed from reference TRBV29-1 and TRBJ2-6, reads SAVISQKPSRDICQRGTSLTIQCQVDSQVTMMFWYRQQPGQSLTLIATANQGSEATYESGFVIDKFPISRPNLTFSTLTVSNMSPEDSSIYLCSVLGSGANVLTFGAGSRLTVL.

The gene calls are TRBV21-1 and TRBJ1-4. TRBV21-1 is shown as a pseudogene. This CDR3 has 18 residues. CDR3 sequence reads: CASSKALYSNNENEKLFF.

The gene calls are TRBV20-1 and TRBJ1-1. The CDR3 contains 12 residues. Germline CDR1 reads DFQATT; CDR2 reads SNEGSKA (reference sequence). CDR3 region: CSALPGNTEAFF.

Considering frequency, this clonotype is medium-sized. The chain links TRBV20-1 to TRBJ2-7; TCRdb lists TRBD1, though no DNA is available to test this call. CDR1 and CDR2 from the germline V gene are DFQATT and SNEGSKA (reference sequence). The CDR3 runs 15 residues. The CDR3: CSARGLGTGDYEQYF.

CDR3 loop: CSVVGGNEQFF. The genes are TRBV29-1 and TRBJ2-1; lacking DNA, the TRBD2 call made by TCRdb goes unchecked. The length of the CDR3 is 11 residues. CDR1 and CDR2 (germline): SQVTM, ANQGSEA.

The chain is built from TRBV20-1 and TRBJ1-2; TCRdb indicates TRBD1, and absent DNA this call remains unverified. Germline-derived CDR1 and CDR2 are DFQATT and SNEGSKA (reference sequence). This CDR3 is built from 15 residues. CDR3 sequence reads: CSARVSTGGNYGYTF.

The gene calls are TRBV29-1 and TRBJ2-3. The CDR3 is made up of 14 amino acids. From germline, CDR1 is SQVTM and CDR2 ANQGSEA. This CDR3 reads CSVEGFLSTDTQYF.

The chain joins TRBV29-1 to TRBJ2-2; TCRdb designates TRBD1, a call that cannot be tested without DNA. Germline loops: CDR1 SQVTM, CDR2 ANQGSEA. This CDR3 region has 13 residues. CDR3 region: CSVDAQGTGELFF.

CDR3 amino acids: CASSEGSSGGLGTDTQYF. The rearrangement links TRBV27 to TRBJ2-3; TCRdb proposes TRBD2, but this gene call is untestable without DNA. Per the germline V gene, CDR1 is MNHEY and CDR2 is SMNVEV (reference sequence). CDR3 length: 18 amino acids.

Its frequency marks this clonotype as medium-sized. The chain joins TRBV11-2 to TRBJ2-3; TCRdb's assignment of TRBD1 cannot be checked, as there is no DNA. CDR3 length: 17 amino acids. Germline V gene lookup returns CDR1 SGHAT and CDR2 FQNNGV. Here the CDR3 reads CASSLERGRGRQDTQYF.

The chain carries TRBV7-3 and TRBJ2-3; TCRdb names TRBD2, which stays unverified in the absence of DNA. Germline values: CDR1 SGHTA, CDR2 FQGTGA. This CDR3 has 16 amino acids. CDR3 protein: CASSSGLAGGTDTQYF.

The gene calls are TRBV19 and TRBJ2-1. Germline V CDR1 and CDR2: LNHDA, SQIVND (reference sequence). The CDR3 has 15 amino acids. CDR3 sequence reads: CASSIATRSYNEQFF. Complete variable domain (other parts from reference TRBV19 and TRBJ2-1): DGGITQSPKYLFRKEGQNVTLSCEQNLNHDAMYWYRQDPGQGLRLIYYSQIVNDFQKGDIAEGYSVSREKKESFPLTVTSAQKNPTAFYLCASSIATRSYNEQFFGPGTRLTVL.

V usage is TRBV6-5 and J usage is TRBJ2-7; the TCRdb call, TRBD1, lacks DNA for checking. The CDR3 consists of 13 residues. Germline CDR1 MNHEY, CDR2 SVGAGI. The CDR3 reads CASSYAGAYEQYF.

This chain joins TRBV20-1 and TRBJ2-5; TCRdb calls TRBD1, which cannot be checked without DNA. Germline CDR1 DFQATT, CDR2 SNEGSKA (reference sequence). The CDR3 loop spans 14 amino acids. This chain's CDR3 is CSAAPVGGRETQYF.